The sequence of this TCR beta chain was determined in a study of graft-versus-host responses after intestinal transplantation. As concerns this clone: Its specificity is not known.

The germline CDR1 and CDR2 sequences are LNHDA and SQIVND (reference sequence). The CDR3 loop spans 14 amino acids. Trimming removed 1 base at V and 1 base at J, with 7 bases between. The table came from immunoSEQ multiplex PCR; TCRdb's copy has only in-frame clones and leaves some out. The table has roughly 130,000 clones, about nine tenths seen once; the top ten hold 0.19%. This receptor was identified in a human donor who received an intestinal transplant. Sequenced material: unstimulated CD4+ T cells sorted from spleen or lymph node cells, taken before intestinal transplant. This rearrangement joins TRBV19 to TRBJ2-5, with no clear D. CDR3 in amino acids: CASSIAEVQETQYF. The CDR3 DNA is TGTGCCAGTAGTATAGCTGAAGTCCAAGAGACCCAGTACTTC.